The rows below give T cell receptor beta chains drawn from one sample of a study of T cells in Graves' hyperthyroidism and ophthalmopathy. TCRdb re-analysed the multiplex PCR reads in MiXCR, keeping a single row per CDR3 protein. The repertoire consists of 650,000 to 700,000 distinct CDR3 sequences, with about 18% occurring once and the leading ten covering about 14%. Sequenced: blood. These receptors all stem from a man aged 50 to 60 with Graves' hyperthyroidism. CDR3s include the opening cysteine and the closing phenylalanine or tryptophan. The D gene is left open where the match is weak. Size values are once, few and many counts, or a class for expanded clones, and some rows have none.

>few|TRBV9|TRBD1|TRBJ2-3
CASSEGQEYSTDTQYF
TGTGCCAGCAGCGAGGGACAGGAGTATAGCACAGATACGCAGTATTTT
>many|TRBV2|TRBD1|TRBJ1-5
CASSGTGEKQPQHF
TGTGCCAGCAGCGGGACAGGGGAAAAACAGCCCCAGCATTTT
>few|TRBV6-6|-|TRBJ1-5
CASSYSPAQPQHF
TGTGCCAGCAGTTACTCGCCCGCCCAGCCCCAGCATTTT
>-|TRBV19|TRBD2|TRBJ2-2
CASSGGREAGELFF
TGTGCCAGTAGTGGCGGGAGAGAGGCCGGGGAGCTGTTTTTT
>few|TRBV30|-|TRBJ2-1
CAWSWAAEQFF
TGTGCCTGGAGTTGGGCCGCTGAGCAGTTCTTC
>-|TRBV7-9|TRBD2|TRBJ2-3
CASSITSGRSTDTQYF
TGTGCCAGCAGCATAACTAGCGGGAGGAGCACAGATACGCAGTATTTT
>-|TRBV6-2/TRBV6-3|-|TRBJ2-7
CASSYVQNYEQYF
TGTGCCAGCAGTTATGTACAGAACTACGAGCAGTACTTC
>many|TRBV7-9|TRBD2|TRBJ2-1
CASSLATSGYNEQFF
TGTGCCAGCAGCTTAGCTACTAGCGGATACAATGAGCAGTTCTTC
>many|TRBV2|-|TRBJ1-2
CASSPQILGLHGYTF
TGTGCCAGCAGTCCTCAAATACTCGGGCTTCATGGCTACACCTTC
>-|TRBV2|TRBD1|TRBJ2-4
CASSLSGTGRIGAKNIQYF
TGTGCCAGCAGTTTATCAGGGACAGGGAGGATCGGGGCCAAAAACATTCAGTACTTC
>few|TRBV27|TRBD1|TRBJ1-1
CASRPRTGTYAEAFF
TGTGCCAGCAGACCAAGGACAGGGACGTACGCTGAAGCTTTCTTT
>many|TRBV11-2|-|TRBJ2-7
CASSLTLGSYEQYF
TGTGCCAGCAGCCTTACCCTAGGGAGCTACGAGCAGTACTTC
>few|TRBV3-1|TRBD2|TRBJ2-1
CASSQSGGLASEQFF
TGTGCCAGCAGCCAATCAGGGGGACTAGCGAGTGAGCAGTTCTTC
>many|TRBV19|TRBD2|TRBJ2-1
CASSKMREPRFEQFF
TGTGCCAGTAGTAAGATGCGGGAGCCTAGGTTTGAGCAGTTCTTC
>-|TRBV11-3|TRBD2|TRBJ2-3
CASSLGTGLAGDPDTQYF
TGTGCCAGCAGCTTAGGTACGGGGCTAGCGGGAGACCCAGATACGCAGTATTTT
>many|TRBV28|TRBD1|TRBJ2-5
CASSLSTGNQETQYF
TGTGCCAGCAGTTTATCGACAGGGAACCAAGAGACCCAGTACTTC
>many|TRBV20-1|-|TRBJ2-1
CSARDPTSPKVDNEQFF
TGCAGTGCTAGAGATCCCACTAGCCCGAAGGTCGACAATGAGCAGTTCTTC
>few|TRBV2|-|TRBJ1-2
CASSERAGDYGYTF
TGTGCCAGCAGTGAAAGGGCAGGGGACTATGGCTACACCTTC
>many|TRBV20-1|-|TRBJ1-2
CSATPDGNYGYTF
TGCAGTGCTACCCCGGACGGAAACTATGGCTACACCTTC
>many|TRBV9|-|TRBJ1-6
CASSVGRGLPSGNSPLHF
TGTGCCAGCAGCGTAGGCAGGGGACTACCCTCGGGGAATTCACCCCTCCACTTT
>-|TRBV28|-|TRBJ1-1
CASSPPGLMTEAFF
TGTGCCAGCAGTCCACCAGGTCTTATGACTGAAGCTTTCTTT
>-|TRBV11-2|-|TRBJ2-5
CASSLRAEGETQYF
TGTGCCAGCAGCCTGCGAGCGGAGGGGGAGACCCAGTACTTC
>few|TRBV20-1|-|TRBJ2-7
CSARLGFSSYEQYF
TGCAGTGCCCGACTGGGTTTCAGCTCCTACGAGCAGTACTTC
>few|TRBV20-1|TRBD1|TRBJ2-4
CSAQRDSQNIQYF
TGCAGTGCCCAAAGGGACAGTCAAAACATTCAGTACTTC
>few|TRBV19|-|TRBJ1-5
CASSIRDQPQHF
TGTGCCAGTAGTATCCGGGATCAGCCCCAGCATTTT
>many|TRBV20-1|TRBD2|TRBJ2-3
CSALHLAVVLSTDTQYF
TGCAGTGCTTTGCACCTAGCGGTAGTCCTTAGCACAGATACGCAGTATTTT
>many|TRBV6-1|TRBD1|TRBJ1-1
CASSELVQGAGAFF
TGTGCCAGCAGTGAACTCGTCCAGGGGGCTGGAGCTTTCTTT
>-|TRBV10-3|TRBD1|TRBJ1-2
CAISEPGTAHGYTF
TGTGCCATCAGTGAGCCTGGGACAGCGCATGGCTACACCTTC
>-|TRBV20-1|TRBD1|TRBJ1-1
CSARSPGTAGGLNTEAFF
TGCAGTGCTAGAAGCCCAGGGACAGCGGGCGGGTTGAACACTGAAGCTTTCTTT
>many|TRBV2|TRBD1|TRBJ1-1
CASSMTGVNTEAFF
TGTGCCAGCAGTATGACAGGGGTTAACACTGAAGCTTTCTTT
>many|TRBV10-2|-|TRBJ2-3
CASSESSLLTDTQYF
TGCGCCAGCAGTGAGAGCAGCTTACTCACAGATACGCAGTATTTT
>few|TRBV6-5|-|TRBJ1-5
CASSYAGLQPQHF
TGTGCCAGCAGTTACGCGGGGTTACAGCCCCAGCATTTT
>many|TRBV7-6|-|TRBJ2-7
CASSLAPGHLYEQYF
TGTGCCAGCAGCTTAGCCCCGGGACACCTCTACGAGCAGTACTTC
>many|TRBV11-2|-|TRBJ1-3
CASGSSVGGNTIYF
TGTGCCAGCGGGTCCAGCGTAGGGGGAAACACCATATATTTT
>few|TRBV28|-|TRBJ2-1
CASSLYTGGSNEQFF
TGTGCCAGCAGTTTATATACTGGGGGGAGCAATGAGCAGTTCTTC
>few|TRBV7-2|-|TRBJ2-2
CASSLRPKGTGELFF
TGTGCCAGCAGCTTACGGCCAAAAGGGACCGGGGAGCTGTTTTTT
>-|TRBV6-6|TRBD2|TRBJ2-7
CASSYPGTSGEQYF
TGTGCCAGCAGTTACCCCGGGACTAGCGGGGAGCAGTACTTC
>many|TRBV12-5|-|TRBJ2-4
CASARGAGNIQYF
TGTGCTAGTGCCAGGGGCGCTGGAAACATTCAGTACTTC
>many|TRBV7-3|-|TRBJ2-1
CASSLNRDYNEQFF
TGTGCCAGCAGCTTAAACCGGGACTACAATGAGCAGTTCTTC
>many|TRBV5-1|-|TRBJ2-3
CASSAVDSTDTQYF
TGCGCCAGCAGCGCCGTCGATAGCACAGATACGCAGTATTTT
>-|TRBV6-1|-|TRBJ1-5
CASRPGTGVVGGNQPQHF
TGTGCCAGCAGACCCGGGACGGGGGTAGTGGGAGGAAATCAGCCCCAGCATTTT
>-|TRBV7-2|TRBD1|TRBJ1-5
CASSVQGEQPQHF
TGTGCCAGCAGCGTACAGGGGGAACAGCCCCAGCATTTT
>many|TRBV11-2|TRBD1|TRBJ2-1
CASSGLQGDEQFF
TGTGCCAGCAGCGGGCTTCAGGGGGATGAGCAGTTCTTC
>-|TRBV20-1|TRBD1|TRBJ2-5
CSARGQRSQETQYF
TGCAGTGCTAGGGGACAGCGGAGCCAAGAGACCCAGTACTTC
>few|TRBV4-1|-|TRBJ1-4
CASSQGTAGREKLFF
TGCGCCAGCAGCCAAGGGACAGCCGGTCGTGAAAAACTGTTTTTT
>-|TRBV9|-|TRBJ2-3
CASSQEPWAGTDTQYF
TGTGCCAGCAGCCAAGAACCGTGGGCAGGGACAGATACGCAGTATTTT
>many|TRBV27|TRBD1|TRBJ1-5
CASSLTGTGQPQHF
TGTGCCAGCAGTTTAACCGGGACAGGGCAGCCCCAGCATTTT
>few|TRBV29-1|TRBD1|TRBJ2-6
CSVRDSSSGANVLTF
TGCAGCGTTAGGGACAGCTCGTCTGGGGCCAACGTCCTGACTTTC
>many|TRBV2|TRBD2|TRBJ2-3
CASSEKAGGKGTSGRDTQYF
TGTGCCAGCAGTGAAAAGGCAGGGGGTAAAGGGACTAGCGGGAGAGATACGCAGTATTTT
>many|TRBV12-3/TRBV12-4|TRBD1|TRBJ1-6
CASRANRDRVYNSPLHF
TGTGCCAGCAGAGCAAACCGGGACAGGGTGTATAATTCACCCCTCCACTTT
>many|TRBV6-1|-|TRBJ1-1
CASRLQGYTEAFF
TGTGCCAGCAGGCTACAGGGATACACTGAAGCTTTCTTT
>-|TRBV7-6|TRBD2|TRBJ2-5
CASSLGLAGRGQETQYF
TGTGCCAGCAGCCTAGGACTAGCGGGGAGGGGACAAGAGACCCAGTACTTC
>few|TRBV27|TRBD1|TRBJ1-5
CASSQGTGIDQPQHF
TGTGCCAGCAGTCAGGGGACAGGGATTGATCAGCCCCAGCATTTT
>many|TRBV10-3|-|TRBJ2-7
CAISEPVSYEQYF
TGTGCCATCAGTGAGCCCGTTTCCTACGAGCAGTACTTC
>-|TRBV6-2/TRBV6-3|-|TRBJ1-2
CASSEQGNGYTF
TGTGCCAGCAGTGAACAGGGAAATGGCTACACCTTC